The rows below give T cell receptor beta chains drawn from one sample of a study of blood T cells in healthy people across ages. A single record per CDR3 protein comes from TCRdb applying MiXCR to the 5' RACE reads. In the table there are almost 550,000 distinct CDR3 sequences, 24% of which are singletons. Separately, the same data were catalogued under a study of T cells of mothers and their children.

Material for sequencing was blood. Source of these receptors: a boy under 18 in good health. Both conserved end residues are part of each CDR3. Fields, in order: CDR3 length, clone size, J gene, V gene, D gene, CDR3 protein, CDR3 DNA. The D gene is left open where the match is weak. Clone size, where shown, is once, few, many, or a class for clones that have expanded.

cdr3_length: 13; clone_size: -; j_call: TRBJ1-1; v_call: TRBV20-1; d_call: TRBD1; cdr3_aa: CSARAGQDTEAFF; cdr3_nt: TGCAGTGCTAGAGCGGGACAGGACACTGAAGCTTTCTTT
cdr3_length: 15; clone_size: -; j_call: TRBJ2-7; v_call: TRBV11-2; d_call: -; cdr3_aa: CASSLGVGISYEQYF; cdr3_nt: TGTGCCAGCAGCCTAGGGGTTGGTATATCCTACGAGCAGTACTTC
cdr3_length: 19; clone_size: -; j_call: TRBJ2-4; v_call: TRBV3-1; d_call: TRBD2; cdr3_aa: CASSPGTSGGIPAKNIQYF; cdr3_nt: TGTGCCAGCAGCCCGGGGACTAGCGGGGGGATACCAGCCAAAAACATTCAGTACTTC
cdr3_length: 14; clone_size: few; j_call: TRBJ2-7; v_call: TRBV4-3; d_call: TRBD2; cdr3_aa: CASSPLAGENEQYF; cdr3_nt: TGCGCCAGCAGCCCGTTGGCGGGAGAGAACGAGCAGTACTTC
cdr3_length: 11; clone_size: once; j_call: TRBJ2-3; v_call: TRBV28; d_call: -; cdr3_aa: CASSPSVTQYF; cdr3_nt: TGTGCCAGCAGTCCGAGTGTTACGCAGTATTTT
cdr3_length: 15; clone_size: -; j_call: TRBJ1-3; v_call: TRBV7-2; d_call: -; cdr3_aa: CASSPAGRPGNTIYF; cdr3_nt: TGTGCCAGCAGCCCAGCAGGTCGTCCTGGAAACACCATATATTTT
cdr3_length: 16; clone_size: few; j_call: TRBJ2-7; v_call: TRBV28; d_call: -; cdr3_aa: CASSLATAASSYEQYF; cdr3_nt: TGTGCCAGCAGTTTAGCGACAGCGGCGAGCTCCTACGAGCAGTACTTC
cdr3_length: 13; clone_size: -; j_call: TRBJ2-3; v_call: TRBV20-1; d_call: -; cdr3_aa: CSARELTTDTQYF; cdr3_nt: TGCAGTGCTAGAGAGTTGACTACAGATACGCAGTATTTT
cdr3_length: 18; clone_size: few; j_call: TRBJ1-4; v_call: TRBV28; d_call: -; cdr3_aa: CASSLPPIARATNEKLFF; cdr3_nt: TGTGCCAGCAGTTTACCTCCTATCGCCAGGGCAACTAATGAAAAACTGTTTTTT
cdr3_length: 15; clone_size: many; j_call: TRBJ2-5; v_call: TRBV28; d_call: -; cdr3_aa: CASSLNGFSQETQYF; cdr3_nt: TGTGCCAGCAGTTTAAACGGATTCTCACAAGAGACCCAGTACTTC
cdr3_length: 13; clone_size: many; j_call: TRBJ2-7; v_call: TRBV20-1; d_call: -; cdr3_aa: CSASSGGAYEQYF; cdr3_nt: TGCAGTGCTAGCTCGGGGGGCGCCTACGAGCAGTACTTC
cdr3_length: 14; clone_size: few; j_call: TRBJ1-1; v_call: TRBV15; d_call: -; cdr3_aa: CATSTQTQAVEAFF; cdr3_nt: TGTGCCACCAGCACCCAGACCCAGGCTGTAGAAGCTTTCTTT
cdr3_length: 16; clone_size: many; j_call: TRBJ2-4; v_call: TRBV20-1; d_call: -; cdr3_aa: CSARARLDLAKNIQYF; cdr3_nt: TGCAGTGCTAGGGCGCGACTGGACCTGGCCAAAAACATTCAGTACTTC